Listed below are T cell receptor beta chains from one sample, sequenced in a study of cytomegalovirus exposure and HLA in healthy donors. Libraries were prepared by immunoSEQ multiplex PCR; TCRdb keeps only in-frame clonotypes and omits some of them. Among about 80,000 clones listed, around 60% were seen once. Sequenced sample: PBMCs. These receptors were collected from a male donor in good health and CMV-seropositive. Both conserved end residues are part of each CDR3.

V gene	J gene	CDR3 protein
TRBV5-1	TRBJ2-3	CASSLETTSTDTQYF
TRBV5-1	TRBJ2-7	CASSSSGYEQYF
TRBV7-2	TRBJ2-6	CASSNTGPGANVLTF
TRBV27	TRBJ1-5	CASSLGTGNQPQHF
TRBV5-5	TRBJ2-1	CASIQGGQTEGQFF
TRBV6-6	TRBJ2-3	CASTDVLHTGDTQYF
TRBV19	TRBJ1-5	CASSRVNQPQHF
TRBV9	TRBJ1-4	CASSAYRDRAEKLFF
TRBV28	TRBJ1-5	CASSRPGQGSKPQHF
TRBV7-2	TRBJ2-1	CASSLEGVGGILYNEQFF
TRBV5-6	TRBJ2-7	CASSLAGTLIIF